This T cell receptor beta chain is drawn from a study of cytomegalovirus exposure and HLA in healthy donors. Study results and limitations: TCR beta V segments were, for the most part, productive about 87% or about 30% of the time in an earlier analysis. V- and J-gene trimming of TCR beta was linked (in a later analysis) to a missense DCLRE1C variant. There were a few CMV-associated chains whose specificity for CMV antigens was confirmed in vitro.

Unmatched junction bases numbered 4, after V lost 0 bases and J lost 2 bases. Germline-derived CDR1 and CDR2 are SGHRS and YFSETQ. This CDR3 spans 16 amino acids. Use of 60 Vbeta and 13 Jbeta primers characterized the PCR. The method was immunoSEQ multiplex PCR; TCRdb's version includes in-frame clones alone and lacks a portion of them. Of 200,000 to 250,000 clones in the sample, 70% to 85% were seen once. Donors had nominal health at sampling but likely had unrecorded immune exposures. Points on this clone: What it binds is not known.

Source material: PBMCs. The TCR sequence derives from a woman between 40 and 55 years old in good health and CMV-seronegative. The V gene is TRBV5-1, the J gene TRBJ1-5, with 8 bases aligning to TRBD1. CDR3 in DNA: TGCGCCAGCAGCTTGGGGACAGGGTCGGGCAATCAGCCCCAGCATTTT. This translates into CASSLGTGSGNQPQHF. The full variable domain, its missing parts supplied by reference TRBV5-1 and TRBJ1-5, is KAGVTQTPRYLIKTRGQQVTLSCSPISGHRSVSWYQQTPGQGLQFLFEYFSETQRNKGNFPGRFSGRQFSNSRSEMNVSTLELGDSALYLCASSLGTGSGNQPQHFGDGTRLSIL.